This T cell receptor (beta chain) is drawn from a study of CD8 T cells in ankylosing spondylitis. This CDR3 contains 15 residues. Trimming removed 6 bases from V and 6 bases from J, with 19 bases in between. The V gene's germline CDR1 is SEHNR and CDR2 FQNEAQ (reference sequence). Quantitative 5'-RACE with molecular barcodes generated TCR beta libraries. TCRdb ran MiXCR on the 5' RACE reads and lists one entry per CDR3 protein. The table has around 490,000 distinct CDR3 sequences, under 5.5% seen once. Findings and caveats of the study: Fewer than 10 highly homologous variants made up a TCR beta motif that seemed to typify ankylosing spondylitis blood. Some of these motif variants have turned up before, in reports on reactive arthritis synovial fluid and blood. As for the disease-linked clones, they showed a CD8+ phenotype and occurred at relatively low frequencies in peripheral blood. Enrichment of disease-linked clones was reportedly significant in matched ankylosing spondylitis synovial fluid.

This clonotype came up a few times. The antigen is undetermined. The chain recombines TRBV7-9 with TRBJ2-3; possibly TRBD1 for D (6 bases). The sequenced sample was blood, either unsorted or a sorted T cell fraction (not recorded which). This TCR came from a male donor with ankylosing spondylitis. The DNA for the CDR3 is TGTGCCAGCAGGTCCGAGGGGGAGAAATCTGATACGCAGTATTTT. This encodes CASRSEGEKSDTQYF.